This T cell receptor beta chain was captured in a study of cytomegalovirus exposure and HLA in healthy donors. Study results and limitations: CMV serostatus alone was available as immune exposure information. With later analysis, a missense DCLRE1C variant became linked to TCR beta V- and J-gene trimming. Later analysis suggested most CMV-associated TCR beta chains were HLA-restricted.

This CDR3 comprises 13 residues. Germline loops: CDR1 MNHNS, CDR2 SASEGT. V was clipped by 9 bases and J by 4 bases; unmatched bases: 8. A word on this clone: Antigen: not known.

The PCR had 60 Vbeta and 13 Jbeta primers. Method: immunoSEQ multiplex PCR; TCRdb's copy keeps in-frame clones and lacks some. The data hold about 180,000 clones, with under 80% observed a single time. The source material was PBMCs. The chain joins TRBV6-1 to TRBJ1-2; 7 nucleotides match TRBD1. The clonotype was recovered from a woman between 45 and 60 years old in good health and CMV-seropositive. CDR3 nucleotides: TGTGCCAGTAGATCGACAGGGTCCTATGGCTACACCTTC. This translates into CASRSTGSYGYTF.